These T cell receptor beta chains were read from a single sample in a study of CD8 T cells in Susac syndrome. TCRdb re-called the immunoSEQ multiplex PCR reads with MiXCR, one entry per CDR3 protein. Here the sample spans a few hundred thousand distinct CDR3 sequences, 92% being singletons. The source material was CD4+ T cells from PBMCs. These receptors were collected from a human donor with multiple sclerosis. The CDR3 runs from the conserved cysteine through the conserved F or W. The order of the fields is D gene, clone size, V gene, J gene, CDR3 DNA, CDR3 protein. A D gene is named only where the DNA matches it firmly. A clone size is listed for some rows: how often the clone was seen (once, few, many), or a class if it is expanded.

d_gene: .
abundance: .
v_gene: TRBV7-2
j_gene: TRBJ2-1
CDR3nt: TGTGCCAGCAGCAAACTCAATGAGCAGTTCTTC
CDR3aa: CASSKLNEQFF

d_gene: .
abundance: .
v_gene: TRBV7-2
j_gene: TRBJ2-7
CDR3nt: TGTGCCAGCAGCTTAGGGGCAGGGCTCGCCTACGAGCAGTACTTC
CDR3aa: CASSLGAGLAYEQYF

d_gene: .
abundance: .
v_gene: TRBV9
j_gene: TRBJ2-2
CDR3nt: TGTGCCAGCACCGAACCTGCTGGCGGGGAGCTGTTTTTT
CDR3aa: CASTEPAGGELFF

d_gene: .
abundance: .
v_gene: TRBV12-3/TRBV12-4
j_gene: TRBJ1-1
CDR3nt: TGTGCCAGCAGTTTAGCGGGGGCTGAGGCTGAAGCTTTCTTT
CDR3aa: CASSLAGAEAEAFF

d_gene: TRBD1
abundance: .
v_gene: TRBV3-1
j_gene: TRBJ2-7
CDR3nt: TGTGCCAGCAGCCAAGACGACAGGGGCTACGAGCAGTACTTC
CDR3aa: CASSQDDRGYEQYF

d_gene: .
abundance: .
v_gene: TRBV20-1
j_gene: TRBJ1-2
CDR3nt: TGCAGTGCTAGAGAGAGGGGTTATGGCTACACCTTC
CDR3aa: CSARERGYGYTF

d_gene: TRBD1
abundance: .
v_gene: TRBV5-1
j_gene: TRBJ1-3
CDR3nt: TGCGCCAGCAGCCAAGGACAGGGAGCGATCGGAAACACCATATATTTT
CDR3aa: CASSQGQGAIGNTIYF

d_gene: .
abundance: .
v_gene: TRBV11-2
j_gene: TRBJ1-2
CDR3nt: TGTGCCAGCAGTCAGGGGCGCGGGAGTAAAAACTATGGCTACACCTTC
CDR3aa: CASSQGRGSKNYGYTF

d_gene: .
abundance: once
v_gene: TRBV7-2
j_gene: TRBJ2-5
CDR3nt: TGTGCCCCAGGGGGGGCAACCCAAGAGACCCAGTACTTC
CDR3aa: CAPGGATQETQYF

d_gene: .
abundance: .
v_gene: TRBV2
j_gene: TRBJ2-1
CDR3nt: TGTGCCAGCAGCCCAGCCGCCGAGTACAATGAGCAGTTCTTC
CDR3aa: CASSPAAEYNEQFF

d_gene: .
abundance: .
v_gene: TRBV6-1
j_gene: TRBJ1-2
CDR3nt: TGTGCCAGCACCTCTACCCAGGGGCGGGCTGGGTATGGCTACACCTTC
CDR3aa: CASTSTQGRAGYGYTF

d_gene: .
abundance: .
v_gene: TRBV19
j_gene: TRBJ2-2
CDR3nt: TGTGCCAGCCGTACCGGGACCTTGAACACCGGGGAGCTGTTTTTT
CDR3aa: CASRTGTLNTGELFF

d_gene: TRBD2
abundance: .
v_gene: TRBV3-1
j_gene: TRBJ2-5
CDR3nt: TGTGCCAGCAGCCAAAAACTCCGGACTAGGGGTCAGACCCAGTACTTC
CDR3aa: CASSQKLRTRGQTQYF

d_gene: .
abundance: .
v_gene: TRBV6-5
j_gene: TRBJ2-1
CDR3nt: TGTGCCAGCAGCTTTCGGAGCTCCTACAATGAGCAGTTCTTC
CDR3aa: CASSFRSSYNEQFF

d_gene: .
abundance: .
v_gene: TRBV9
j_gene: TRBJ2-3
CDR3nt: TGTGCCAGCAGCCCTCACCGCGGGGGCCGCCCCGTAGATACGCAGTATTTT
CDR3aa: CASSPHRGGRPVDTQYF

d_gene: TRBD2
abundance: .
v_gene: TRBV5-1
j_gene: TRBJ2-5
CDR3nt: TGCGCCAGCAGACCCTTCGGCGGGAGGGGTCAAGAGACCCAGTACTTC
CDR3aa: CASRPFGGRGQETQYF

d_gene: TRBD1
abundance: .
v_gene: TRBV19
j_gene: TRBJ2-7
CDR3nt: TGTGCCAGTAGACCGGGACAGGGACGTCCCTACGAGCAGTACTTC
CDR3aa: CASRPGQGRPYEQYF

d_gene: .
abundance: once
v_gene: TRBV24-1
j_gene: TRBJ2-4
CDR3nt: TGTGCCACCAGTGATTCCGGGCGTACAGACATTCAGTACTTC
CDR3aa: CATSDSGRTDIQYF

d_gene: .
abundance: .
v_gene: TRBV30
j_gene: TRBJ1-6
CDR3nt: TGTGCCTGGAGTGTACGGGTGTCGGGTTTTTCACCCCTCCACTTT
CDR3aa: CAWSVRVSGFSPLHF

d_gene: .
abundance: once
v_gene: TRBV25-1
j_gene: TRBJ1-1
CDR3nt: TGTGCCAGCAGTGAAGAAGCTCGAGTAGCTTTCTTT
CDR3aa: CASSEEARVAFF

d_gene: .
abundance: once
v_gene: TRBV12-3/TRBV12-4
j_gene: TRBJ1-2
CDR3nt: TGTGCCAGCAGTCAGGGAGCCGGGGGTAGCTACACCTTC
CDR3aa: CASSQGAGGSYTF

d_gene: TRBD2
abundance: .
v_gene: TRBV7-2
j_gene: TRBJ2-6
CDR3nt: TGTGCCAGCAATCGGGGGGGAAGGGCTGGGGCCAACGTCCTGACTTTC
CDR3aa: CASNRGGRAGANVLTF

d_gene: TRBD1
abundance: few
v_gene: TRBV12-3/TRBV12-4
j_gene: TRBJ2-7
CDR3nt: TGTGCCAGCAGCCTCGGACAGGGTTCCTACGAGCAGTACTTC
CDR3aa: CASSLGQGSYEQYF

d_gene: .
abundance: .
v_gene: TRBV7-3
j_gene: TRBJ2-6
CDR3nt: TGTGCCAGCAGCCCCGACCCGGGACTCTCTGGGGCCAACGTCCTGACTTTC
CDR3aa: CASSPDPGLSGANVLTF

d_gene: .
abundance: .
v_gene: TRBV3-1
j_gene: TRBJ1-1
CDR3nt: TGTGCCAGCAGCCAAGGCACCAGCACTGAAGCTTTCTTT
CDR3aa: CASSQGTSTEAFF

d_gene: .
abundance: .
v_gene: TRBV7-2
j_gene: TRBJ1-1
CDR3nt: TGTGCCAGCAGCTTAACGGCACAGGCGACTGAAGCTTTCTTT
CDR3aa: CASSLTAQATEAFF

d_gene: .
abundance: .
v_gene: TRBV18
j_gene: TRBJ2-7
CDR3nt: TGTGCCAGCTCTCGGGACCGCGCGGACGAGCAGTACTTC
CDR3aa: CASSRDRADEQYF

d_gene: .
abundance: once
v_gene: TRBV7-9
j_gene: TRBJ1-1
CDR3nt: TGTGCCAGCACCTACCGGGCTCATGAAGCTTTCTTT
CDR3aa: CASTYRAHEAFF

d_gene: TRBD1
abundance: .
v_gene: TRBV5-1
j_gene: TRBJ2-7
CDR3nt: TGCGCCAGCAGCGAAGGACAGGGGAAGGAGCAGTACTTC
CDR3aa: CASSEGQGKEQYF

d_gene: TRBD2
abundance: .
v_gene: TRBV15
j_gene: TRBJ2-1
CDR3nt: TGTGCCACCAGCAGAGATGGACTAGCACCCTACAATGAGCAGTTCTTC
CDR3aa: CATSRDGLAPYNEQFF

d_gene: .
abundance: .
v_gene: TRBV12-3/TRBV12-4
j_gene: TRBJ2-5
CDR3nt: TGTGCCAGCAGTTTAACCCTGGAGGAGACCCAGTACTTC
CDR3aa: CASSLTLEETQYF

d_gene: .
abundance: .
v_gene: TRBV2
j_gene: TRBJ2-7
CDR3nt: TGTGCCAGCCAGCTAGCCTACGAGCAGTACTTC
CDR3aa: CASQLAYEQYF